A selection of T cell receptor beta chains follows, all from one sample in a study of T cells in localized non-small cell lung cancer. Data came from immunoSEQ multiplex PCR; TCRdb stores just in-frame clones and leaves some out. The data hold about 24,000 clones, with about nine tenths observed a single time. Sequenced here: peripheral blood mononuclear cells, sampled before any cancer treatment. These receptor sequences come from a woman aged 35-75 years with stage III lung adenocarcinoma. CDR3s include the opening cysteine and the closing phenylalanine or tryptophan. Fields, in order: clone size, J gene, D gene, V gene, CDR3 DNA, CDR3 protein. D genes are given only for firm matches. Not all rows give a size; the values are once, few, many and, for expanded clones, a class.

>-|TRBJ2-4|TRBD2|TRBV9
TGTGCCAGCACCGTCGACGGGAGGAGAGGAAACATTCAGTACTTC
CASTVDGRRGNIQYF
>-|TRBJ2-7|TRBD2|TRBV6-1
TGTGCCAGCACCCGAGAAGCGGGAGGCTACGAGCAGTACTTC
CASTREAGGYEQYF
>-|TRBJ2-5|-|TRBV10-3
TGTGCCATCAGTGAAGGGGGAGAGACCCAGTACTTC
CAISEGGETQYF
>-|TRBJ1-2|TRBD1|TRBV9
TGTGCCAGCAGCCGCAGGGGGTCCTATGGCTACACCTTC
CASSRRGSYGYTF
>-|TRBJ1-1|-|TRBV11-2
TGTGCCAGCAGCTTAGAGGGCCAGGGTTGGGACACTGAAGCTTTCTTT
CASSLEGQGWDTEAFF
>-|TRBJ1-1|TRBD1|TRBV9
TGTGCCAGCAGCGTAAACAGGGGGCTAAGCATGAACACTGAAGCTTTCTTT
CASSVNRGLSMNTEAFF
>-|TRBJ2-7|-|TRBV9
TGTGCCAGCAACCCCTCCGGGCATACCATGAGCTCCTACGAGCAGTACTTC
CASNPSGHTMSSYEQYF
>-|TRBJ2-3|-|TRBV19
TGTGCCAGTAGTATGCGAGGGGGGAGCGGCACAGATACGCAGTATTTT
CASSMRGGSGTDTQYF
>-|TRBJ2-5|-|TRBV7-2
TGTGCCAGCAGCTTAGTAGGGTTAGCAGGCGCCCCCCAAGAGACCCAGTACTTC
CASSLVGLAGAPQETQYF
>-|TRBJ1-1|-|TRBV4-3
TGCGCCAGCAGCCAAGATGTCCGGGGGCGGAACACTGAAGCTTTCTTT
CASSQDVRGRNTEAFF
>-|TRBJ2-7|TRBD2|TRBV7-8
TGTGCCAGCAGCACGGGACTAGCGGGGTCCTACGAGCAGTACTTC
CASSTGLAGSYEQYF
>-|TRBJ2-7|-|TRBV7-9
TGTGCCAGCAGCTTAGGACAGCCGCCCTACGAGCAGTACTTC
CASSLGQPPYEQYF
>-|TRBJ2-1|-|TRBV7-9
TGTGCCAGCAGCTTAGCCGGGACCCCCAATGAGCAGTTCTTC
CASSLAGTPNEQFF
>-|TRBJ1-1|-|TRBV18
TGTGCCAGCTCACTACAGGGACACACTGAAGCTTTCTTT
CASSLQGHTEAFF
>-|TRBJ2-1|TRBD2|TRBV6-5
TGTGCCAGCAGAGGGAGGGCGTCATACAATGAGCAGTTCTTC
CASRGRASYNEQFF
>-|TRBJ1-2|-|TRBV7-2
TGTGCCAGCAGCTTAGCGGCCGGGGGACGGAGAGGCTACACCTTC
CASSLAAGGRRGYTF
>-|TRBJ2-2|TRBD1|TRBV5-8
TGTGCCAGCAGCTTGTATCTGGGACAGGCCGCCGGGGAGCTGTTTTTT
CASSLYLGQAAGELFF
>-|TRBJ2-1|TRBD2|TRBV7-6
TGTGCCAGCAGTTCTAGCGGGAGGGCCGATGAGCAGTTCTTC
CASSSSGRADEQFF
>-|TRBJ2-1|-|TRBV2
TGTGCCAGCAGTGGAAGGGCTTCAACTGGTGAGCAGTTCTTC
CASSGRASTGEQFF
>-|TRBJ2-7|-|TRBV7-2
TGTGCCAGCAGTCAAAGGGCTGCCTACGAGCAGTACTTC
CASSQRAAYEQYF
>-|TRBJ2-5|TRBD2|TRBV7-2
TGTGCCAGCAGTCAGCGGGGGGCCGGAGAGACCCAGTACTTC
CASSQRGAGETQYF
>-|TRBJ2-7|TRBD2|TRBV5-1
TGCGCCAGCGGGAGTACTAGCGGGAGTCCCGACGAGCAGTACTTC
CASGSTSGSPDEQYF
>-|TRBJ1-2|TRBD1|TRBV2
TGTGCCAGCAGTGAACGGAGACAGGGGAACTATGGCTACACCTTC
CASSERRQGNYGYTF
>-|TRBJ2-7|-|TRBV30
TGTGCCTGGAGTCCCCGAGCGGGCACCTACGAGCAGTACTTC
CAWSPRAGTYEQYF
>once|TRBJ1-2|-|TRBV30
TGTGCCTGGAGTGATGGGGGTTATTCCTCTGGCTACACCTTC
CAWSDGGYSSGYTF
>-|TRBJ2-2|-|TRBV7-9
TGTGCCAGCAGCTTCAAAGGCAAGAACACCGGGGAGCTGTTTTTT
CASSFKGKNTGELFF
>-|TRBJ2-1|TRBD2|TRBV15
TGTGCCACCAGCAGGCCTAGCGGGACATCCTACAATGAGCAGTTCTTC
CATSRPSGTSYNEQFF
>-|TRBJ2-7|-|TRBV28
TGTGCCAGCAGTTTAGGTTCGGGCGAGAGGTACTACGAGCAGTACTTC
CASSLGSGERYYEQYF
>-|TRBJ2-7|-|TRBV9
TGTGCCAGCAGCGTAGACCCCTTTGGGGCAGGAGGCTACGAGCAGTACTTC
CASSVDPFGAGGYEQYF
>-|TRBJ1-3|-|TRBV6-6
TGTGCCAGCAGTTACTTCGGGTTGGGAGATGGAAACACCATATATTTT
CASSYFGLGDGNTIYF
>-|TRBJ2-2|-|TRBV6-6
TGTGCCAGCAGTCCAGTCGCGAACACCGGGGAGCTGTTTTTT
CASSPVANTGELFF
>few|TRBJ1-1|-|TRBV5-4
TGTGCCAGCAGCTACTCGGCGGGGCTGAAAGCTTTCTTT
CASSYSAGLKAFF
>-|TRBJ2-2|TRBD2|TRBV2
TGTGCCAGCAGTTGGGAGGGAAGTCCTGGGGCCGGGGAGCTGTTTTTT
CASSWEGSPGAGELFF
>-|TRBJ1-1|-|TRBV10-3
TGTGCCATCAGTGAGACGGGGTCGAGGGAACTCGGGTTT
CAISETGSRELGF
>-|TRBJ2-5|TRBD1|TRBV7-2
TGTGCCAGCAGCAGGGGGTCGACAGGGTCCCAAGAGACCCAGTACTTC
CASSRGSTGSQETQYF
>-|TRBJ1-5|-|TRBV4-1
TGCGCCAGCAGCCAAGGTACGGGGCATAGCAATCAGCCCCAGCATTTT
CASSQGTGHSNQPQHF
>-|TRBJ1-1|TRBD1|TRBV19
TGTGCCAGTAGGGACAGGGACACTGAAGCTTTCTTT
CASRDRDTEAFF
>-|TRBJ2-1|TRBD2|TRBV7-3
TGTGCCAGCAGCTTTTACCCGACCGGGACTAGCGGCCCGGGGGAGCAGTTCTTC
CASSFYPTGTSGPGEQFF
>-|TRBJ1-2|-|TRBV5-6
TGTGCCAGCAGCTTGGCCGCCTCAGTAGGCTACACCTTC
CASSLAASVGYTF
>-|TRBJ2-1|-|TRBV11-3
TGTGCCAGCAGCTTAAGGCAGGTTAATCTTAGTGGGTTAAGGGAGTTCTTC
CASSLRQVNLSGLREFF
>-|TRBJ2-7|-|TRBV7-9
TGTGCCAGCAGCTTAGTAGCCCCCGGGACACAAGAGCAGTACTTC
CASSLVAPGTQEQYF
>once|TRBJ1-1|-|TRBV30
TGTGCCTGGACGCGTGTTGGTGAAGCTTTCTTT
CAWTRVGEAFF
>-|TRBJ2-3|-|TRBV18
TGTGCCAGCTCATCAACTAGGGATACGCAGTATTTT
CASSSTRDTQYF
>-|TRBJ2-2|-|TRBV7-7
TGTGCCAGCAGCTTAGACACCGGGGAGCTGTTTTTT
CASSLDTGELFF
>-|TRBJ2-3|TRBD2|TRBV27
TGTGCCAGCAGTCCCCGTGGGACGAGCGGGGGGGTAGTTTTGAGTTTTGGGACAGATACGCAGTATTTT
CASSPRGTSGGVVLSFGTDTQYF
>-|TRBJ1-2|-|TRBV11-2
TGTGCCAGCAGCTTAGAAGGCGGTCAATCTAACTATGGCTACACCTTC
CASSLEGGQSNYGYTF
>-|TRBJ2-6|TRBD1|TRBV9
TGTGCCAGCAGCGCGGGACAGGGCTTCTCTGGGGCCAACGTCCTGACTTTC
CASSAGQGFSGANVLTF
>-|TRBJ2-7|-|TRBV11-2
TGTGCCAGCAGCTTCATGAGGGACCTTGGGTCCTACGAGCAGTACTTC
CASSFMRDLGSYEQYF
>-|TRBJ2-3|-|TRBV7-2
TGTGCCAGCAGCGCCCTAGGGGGGGGCACAGATACGCAGTATTTT
CASSALGGGTDTQYF
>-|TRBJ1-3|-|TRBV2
TGTGCCAGCAGTGATAGGGGTCTTCGGAGCTCTGGAAACACCATATATTTT
CASSDRGLRSSGNTIYF
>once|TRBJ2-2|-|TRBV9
TGTGCCAGCAGCGTAGATGTGGTAGCTCCCGGGGAGCTGTTTTTT
CASSVDVVAPGELFF